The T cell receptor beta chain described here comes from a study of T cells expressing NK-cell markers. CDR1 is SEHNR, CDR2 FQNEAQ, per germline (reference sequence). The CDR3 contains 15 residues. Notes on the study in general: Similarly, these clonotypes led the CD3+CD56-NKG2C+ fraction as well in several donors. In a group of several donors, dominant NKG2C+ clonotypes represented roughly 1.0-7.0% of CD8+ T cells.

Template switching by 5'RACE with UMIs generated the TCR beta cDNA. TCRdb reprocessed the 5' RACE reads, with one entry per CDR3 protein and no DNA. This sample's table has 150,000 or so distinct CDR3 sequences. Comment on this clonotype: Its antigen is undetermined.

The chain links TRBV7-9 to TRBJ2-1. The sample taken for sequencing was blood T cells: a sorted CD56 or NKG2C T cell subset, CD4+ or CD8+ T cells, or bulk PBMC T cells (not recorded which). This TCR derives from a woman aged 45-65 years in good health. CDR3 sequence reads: CASSLGPARNNEQFF.